The clone carrying this TCR beta chain was observed a single time. The germline V and J ends were trimmed by 7 bases and 6 bases, with 13 bases remaining between them. The CDR3 length is 13 residues. The germline V gene has CDR1 SEHNR and CDR2 FQNEAQ (reference sequence). An amount of RNA that ranged from roughly 0.5 to 1 ug was reverse transcribed with random hexamers. Amplification of TCR beta CDR3 used immunoSEQ multiplex PCR across 54 Vbeta and 13 Jbeta. TCRdb ran MiXCR on the immunoSEQ multiplex PCR reads and lists one entry per CDR3 protein. The sample lists 150,000 to 200,000 distinct CDR3 sequences, about 94% occurring once. In blood CD8+ and CD4+ T cells, TCR beta underwent sequencing. This sample is drawn from a study of CD8 T cells in Susac syndrome.

The gene calls are TRBV7-9 and TRBJ1-5; D not resolved. Input material: CD4+ T cells from PBMCs. The source of this sequence is a human donor in good health. In nucleotides, the CDR3 is TGTGCCAGCACCCCTCCCGCGGGTCAGCCCCAGCATTTT. It specifies CASTPPAGQPQHF. The whole variable domain, remainder taken from reference TRBV7-9 and TRBJ1-5, is DTGVSQNPRHKITKRGQNVTFRCDPISEHNRLYWYRQTLGQGPEFLTYFQNEAQLEKSRLLSDRFSAERPKGSFSTLEIQRTEQGDSAMYLCASTPPAGQPQHFGDGTRLSIL.